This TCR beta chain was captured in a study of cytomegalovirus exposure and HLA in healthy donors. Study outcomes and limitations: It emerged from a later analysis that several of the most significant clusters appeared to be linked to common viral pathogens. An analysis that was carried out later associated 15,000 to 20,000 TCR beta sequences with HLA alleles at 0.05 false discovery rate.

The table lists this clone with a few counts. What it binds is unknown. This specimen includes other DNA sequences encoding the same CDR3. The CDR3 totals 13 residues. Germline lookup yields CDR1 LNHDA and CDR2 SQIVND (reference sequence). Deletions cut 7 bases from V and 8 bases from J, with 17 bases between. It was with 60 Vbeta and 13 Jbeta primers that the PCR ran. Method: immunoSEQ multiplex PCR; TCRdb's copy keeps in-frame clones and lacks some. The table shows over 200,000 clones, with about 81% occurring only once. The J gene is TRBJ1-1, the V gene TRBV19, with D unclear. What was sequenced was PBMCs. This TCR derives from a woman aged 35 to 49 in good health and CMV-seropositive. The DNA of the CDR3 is TGTGCCAGTATTCAGCGGGGAGTGGGAGAAGCTTTCTTT. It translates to CASIQRGVGEAFF.